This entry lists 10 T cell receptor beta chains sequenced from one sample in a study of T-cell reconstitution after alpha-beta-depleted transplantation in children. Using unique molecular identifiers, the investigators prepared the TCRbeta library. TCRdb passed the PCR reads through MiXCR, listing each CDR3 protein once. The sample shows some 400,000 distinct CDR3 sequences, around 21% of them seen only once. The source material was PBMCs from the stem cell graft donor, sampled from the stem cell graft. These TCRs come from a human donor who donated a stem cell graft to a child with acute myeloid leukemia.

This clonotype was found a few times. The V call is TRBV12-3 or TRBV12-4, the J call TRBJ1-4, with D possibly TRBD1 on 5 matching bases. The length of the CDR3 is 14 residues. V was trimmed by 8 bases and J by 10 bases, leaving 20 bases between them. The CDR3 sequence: CASRPGLPGGKLFF. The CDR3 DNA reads TGTGCCAGCCGCCCGGGACTTCCTGGCGGAAAACTGTTTTTT.

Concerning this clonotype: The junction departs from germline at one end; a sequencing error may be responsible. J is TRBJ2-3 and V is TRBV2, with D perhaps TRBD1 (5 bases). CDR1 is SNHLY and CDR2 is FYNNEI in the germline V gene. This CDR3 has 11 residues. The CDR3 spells CASSEVRAPGF. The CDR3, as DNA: TGTGCCAGCAGTGAGGTCAGGGCCCCGGGTTTT.

Here the CDR3 DNA reads TGTGCCAGCAGCCTCCGGACTCTACAAGAGACCCAGTACTTC. It yields the protein CASSLRTLQETQYF. The gene calls are TRBV3-1 and TRBJ2-5; D perhaps matches TRBD2 (5 bases). Germline CDR1 is LGHDT and CDR2 is YNNKEL (reference sequence). This CDR3 comprises 14 residues. V lost 4 bases, J lost 2 bases, and 11 bases lay in between.

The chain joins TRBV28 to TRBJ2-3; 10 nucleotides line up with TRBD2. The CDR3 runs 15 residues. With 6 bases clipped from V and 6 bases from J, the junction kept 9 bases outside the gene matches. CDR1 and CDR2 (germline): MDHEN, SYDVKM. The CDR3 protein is CASRQAGGLLDTQYF. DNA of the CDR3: TGTGCCAGCAGACAAGCGGGAGGGCTTTTGGATACGCAGTATTTT.

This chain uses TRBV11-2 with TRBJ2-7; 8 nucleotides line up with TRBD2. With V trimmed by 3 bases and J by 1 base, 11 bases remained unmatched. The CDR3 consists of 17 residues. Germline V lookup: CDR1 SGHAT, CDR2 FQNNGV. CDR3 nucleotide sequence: TGTGCCAGCAGCTTCGGTAACCGACTAGCGAGATCCTACGAGCAGTACTTC. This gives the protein CASSFGNRLARSYEQYF.

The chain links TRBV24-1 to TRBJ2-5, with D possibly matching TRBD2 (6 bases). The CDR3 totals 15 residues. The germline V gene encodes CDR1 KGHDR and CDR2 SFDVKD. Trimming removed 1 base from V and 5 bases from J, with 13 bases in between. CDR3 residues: CATSDLLEGHETQYF. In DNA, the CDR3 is TGTGCCACCAGTGATTTATTGGAGGGCCATGAGACCCAGTACTTC.

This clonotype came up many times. CDR3 bases: TGCAGCGCTGGGGGACAGCCACTCACTGAAGCTTTCTTT. Encoded protein: CSAGGQPLTEAFF. The J gene is TRBJ1-1, the V gene TRBV29-1; 7 nucleotides match TRBD1. The J segment lost 4 bases and the V segment lost 7 bases, leaving 9 bases of the junction unmatched. Looked up from germline, CDR1 is SQVTM and CDR2 is ANQGSEA. This CDR3 spans 13 amino acids.

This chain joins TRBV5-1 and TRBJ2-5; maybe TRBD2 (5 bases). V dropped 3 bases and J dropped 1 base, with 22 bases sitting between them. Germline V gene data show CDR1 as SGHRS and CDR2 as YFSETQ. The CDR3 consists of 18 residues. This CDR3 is CASSWANRVEGFQETQYF. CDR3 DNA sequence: TGCGCCAGCAGCTGGGCCAACCGGGTAGAGGGCTTCCAAGAGACCCAGTACTTC.

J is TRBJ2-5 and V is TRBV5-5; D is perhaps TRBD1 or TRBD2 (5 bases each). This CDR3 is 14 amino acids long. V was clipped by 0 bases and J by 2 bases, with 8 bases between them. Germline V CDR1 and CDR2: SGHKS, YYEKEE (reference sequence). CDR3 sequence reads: CASSLGDGQETQYF. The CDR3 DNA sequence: TGTGCCAGCAGCTTGGGGGACGGACAAGAGACCCAGTACTTC.

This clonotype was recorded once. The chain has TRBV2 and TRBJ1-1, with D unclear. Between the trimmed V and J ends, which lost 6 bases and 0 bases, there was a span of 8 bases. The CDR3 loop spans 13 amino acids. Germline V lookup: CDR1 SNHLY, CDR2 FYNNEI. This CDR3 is CASRAIMNTEAFF. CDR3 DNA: TGTGCCAGCAGGGCGATAATGAACACTGAAGCTTTCTTT.